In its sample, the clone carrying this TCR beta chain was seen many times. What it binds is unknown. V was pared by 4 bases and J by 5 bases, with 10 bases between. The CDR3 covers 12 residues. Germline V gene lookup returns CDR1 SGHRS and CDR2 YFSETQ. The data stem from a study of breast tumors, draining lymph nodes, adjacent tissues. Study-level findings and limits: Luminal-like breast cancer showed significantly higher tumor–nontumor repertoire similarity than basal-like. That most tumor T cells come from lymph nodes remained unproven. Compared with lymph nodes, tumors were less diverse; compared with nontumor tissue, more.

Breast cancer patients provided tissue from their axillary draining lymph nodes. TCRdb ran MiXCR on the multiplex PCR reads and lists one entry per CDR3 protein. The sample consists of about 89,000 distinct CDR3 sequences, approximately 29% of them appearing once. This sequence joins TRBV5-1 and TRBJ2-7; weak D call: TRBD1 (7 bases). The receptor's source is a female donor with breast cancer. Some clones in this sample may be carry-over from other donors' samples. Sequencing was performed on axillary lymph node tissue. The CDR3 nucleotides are TGCGCCAGCAGCATCAGGGGGGACGAGCAGTACTTC. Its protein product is CASSIRGDEQYF.